The T cell receptor beta chain described here comes from a study of technical replicates of blood from several donors. Generated by immunoSEQ multiplex PCR, the TCRdb table keeps only in-frame clones and is missing some. The table shows fewer than 65,000 clones, with 85% to 90% occurring only once. Trimming took 5 bases from V and 6 from J, leaving 13 bases between them. Germline V CDR1 and CDR2: SGHTA, FQGNSA. CDR3 size: 13 residues. Sequenced input: PBMCs. The V call is TRBV7-2, the J call TRBJ1-2; D is uncertain. This clonotype originated in a human donor in good health. Some clones in this sample may be carry-over from other donors' samples. CDR3 amino acids: CASSPTRSHGYTF. CDR3 coding DNA: TGTGCCAGCAGCCCCACCAGGTCCCATGGCTACACCTTC.